The 32 T cell receptor beta chains listed next were all sequenced from one sample in a study of early T cells in non-severe SARS-CoV-2 infection. TCRdb reprocessed the 5' RACE reads with MiXCR, giving one entry per CDR3 protein. Here the sample spans over 20,000 distinct CDR3 sequences, about 4.9% being singletons. The material sequenced was whole blood. The receptor source for this set is an adult who was a healthcare worker with PCR-confirmed SARS-CoV-2 infection or an uninfected control (not recorded which).

This clonotype was observed a handful of times. The chain links TRBV28 to TRBJ2-1, with a tentative D call TRBD2 (5 bases). Germline V CDR1 and CDR2: MDHEN, SYDVKM. V was pared by 3 bases and J by 3 bases, with 15 bases between. The CDR3 is 16 residues long. For the CDR3, the DNA is TGTGCCAGCAGTTTGGGTTTAGGACTCCACTACAATGAGCAGTTCTTC. Translating it yields CASSLGLGLHYNEQFF. Full variable domain (remainder filled in from reference TRBV28 and TRBJ2-1): DVKVTQSSRYLVKRTGEKVFLECVQDMDHENMFWYRQDPGLGLRLIYFSYDVKMKEKGDIPEGYSVSREKKERFSLILESASTNQTSMYLCASSLGLGLHYNEQFFGPGTRLTVL.

The chain employs TRBV4-1 and TRBJ2-1; 8 bases align to TRBD1. The J segment lost 8 bases and the V segment lost 2 bases, leaving 14 bases of the junction unmatched. CDR1 and CDR2 from the germline V gene are MGHRA and YSYEKL. The CDR3 totals 17 residues. The CDR3 loop reads CASSQPGQGRYGDEQFF. The CDR3 DNA reads TGCGCCAGCAGCCAACCTGGACAGGGCCGCTATGGGGATGAGCAGTTCTTC.

The genes are TRBV11-2 and TRBJ1-1, with D unclear. The CDR3 length is 13 residues. Trimming removed 7 bases from V and 0 bases from J, with 9 bases in between. Per the germline V gene, CDR1 is SGHAT and CDR2 is FQNNGV. CDR3 amino acids: CASTSRMNTEAFF. CDR3 coding DNA: TGTGCCAGCACCAGCCGGATGAACACTGAAGCTTTCTTT.

This clonotype was recorded many times. V gene TRBV3-1 combines with J gene TRBJ2-1, with 9 nucleotides matching TRBD2. CDR3 length equals 15 residues. CDR1 LGHDT and CDR2 YNNKEL come from the germline V gene (reference sequence). Trimming cost V 5 bases and J 6 bases; bases outside gene matches: 8. This chain's CDR3 is CASSYQGLAANEQFF. For the CDR3, the DNA is TGTGCCAGCAGCTACCAGGGACTAGCCGCCAATGAGCAGTTCTTC.

The genes are TRBV4-3 and TRBJ2-2; possibly TRBD1 for D (5 bases). V shed 0 bases and J shed 8 bases, with 13 bases lying between them. Germline V lookup: CDR1 LGHNA, CDR2 YSLEER. The CDR3 has 15 amino acids. The CDR3 reads CASSQDRGRAGELFF. The CDR3 region has the DNA TGCGCCAGCAGCCAAGACAGAGGCAGGGCAGGGGAGCTGTTTTTT.

The sample holds many counts of this clonotype. The J gene is TRBJ2-7, the V gene TRBV30, with D unresolved. The CDR3 totals 13 residues. From germline, CDR1 is GTSNPN and CDR2 SVGIG (reference sequence). Trimming removed 4 bases from V and 2 bases from J, with 12 bases in between. The CDR3 region is CAWTRNIAYEQYF. CDR3 nucleotides: TGTGCCTGGACCCGAAACATAGCCTACGAGCAGTACTTC. The whole variable domain, remainder taken from reference TRBV30 and TRBJ2-7, is SQTIHQWPATLVQPVGSPLSLECTVEGTSNPNLYWYRQAAGRGLQLLFYSVGIGQISSEVPQNLSASRPQDRQFILSSKKLLLSDSGFYLCAWTRNIAYEQYFGPGTRLTVT.

This clonotype came up many times. Because the CDR3's place on the DNA is in doubt, the DNA is left out and the CDR3 is given as listed by TCRdb. The chain recombines TRBV12-2 with TRBJ2-6; the D segment call TRBD1 is taken from the table without a DNA check. TRBV12-2 is noted as a pseudogene. The CDR3 is 18 residues long, ends included. The CDR3 sequence: CASRLVGTGSSGANVLTF.

This clonotype was seen only a few times. Given a much more abundant clone one base away, this may be a read error. The J gene is TRBJ1-5, the V gene TRBV2; possibly TRBD1 for D (6 bases). The CDR3 sequence is 15 residues long. Germline CDR1 SNHLY, CDR2 FYNNEI. CDR3 sequence: CAGRGIQGVNQPQHF. The DNA for the CDR3 is TGTGCCGGCAGAGGAATACAGGGAGTCAATCAGCCCCAGCATTTT.

V gene TRBV7-9 combines with J gene TRBJ2-3; 11 positions agree with TRBD2. There are 14 residues in the CDR3. The V and J ends lost 6 bases and 5 bases, in that order; junction bases with no gene match: 4. Germline V gene lookup returns CDR1 SEHNR and CDR2 FQNEAQ (reference sequence). The CDR3, as DNA: TGTGCCAGCAGATCCGGACTAGCGGGAGATACGCAGTATTTT. It codes for CASRSGLAGDTQYF.

This chain joins TRBV5-1 and TRBJ2-3; D might be TRBD2 (6 bases). The CDR3 has 14 amino acids. Germline lookup yields CDR1 SGHRS and CDR2 YFSETQ. V lost 5 bases to trimming and J lost 2 bases, with 12 bases between them. The chain's CDR3 is CASREGLDTDTQYF. The CDR3 nucleotides are TGCGCCAGCAGGGAGGGATTGGACACAGATACGCAGTATTTT.

This clonotype came up many times. This chain connects TRBV5-1 to TRBJ2-2, with 8 bases matching TRBD1. V lost 4 bases, J lost 0 bases, and 17 bases stayed unmatched. CDR1 and CDR2 (germline): SGHRS, YFSETQ. There are 20 residues in the CDR3. CDR3 nucleotides: TGCGCCAGCAGCATAGCCGGACAGGGAACGCATACTCCGAACACCGGGGAGCTGTTTTTT. As protein: CASSIAGQGTHTPNTGELFF.

This clonotype was counted many times. The chain is built from TRBV11-2 and TRBJ2-7; D might be TRBD1 (6 bases). Germline loops: CDR1 SGHAT, CDR2 FQNNGV. V dropped 0 bases and J dropped 3 bases, with 12 bases sitting between them. There are 15 residues in the CDR3. Here the CDR3 reads CASSLDRRTVYEQYF. CDR3 nucleotide sequence: TGTGCCAGCAGCTTAGATCGGAGGACAGTCTACGAGCAGTACTTC. Filled out from reference TRBV11-2 and TRBJ2-7, the complete variable domain reads EAGVAQSPRYKIIEKRQSVAFWCNPISGHATLYWYQQILGQGPKLLIQFQNNGVVDDSQLPKDRFSAERLKGVDSTLKIQPAKLEDSAVYLCASSLDRRTVYEQYFGPGTRLTVT.

This clonotype was seen only a few times. The chain employs TRBV12-3 or TRBV12-4 and TRBJ2-7; 8 bases map to TRBD1. The trim removed 6 bases at V and 7 bases at J, leaving 8 bases unmatched. This CDR3 region has 13 residues. The chain's CDR3 is CASRTTGVEEQYF. The CDR3 nucleotides read TGTGCCAGCAGGACGACAGGGGTGGAAGAGCAGTACTTC.

Many counts were recorded for this clonotype. This chain links TRBV20-1 with TRBJ1-3, with D hard to call. CDR1 and CDR2 (germline): DFQATT, SNEGSKA (reference sequence). The CDR3 loop spans 15 amino acids. Trimming removed 3 bases from V and 1 base from J, with 13 bases in between. CDR3 sequence reads: CSAREEVMSGNTIYF. Here the CDR3 DNA reads TGCAGTGCTAGGGAGGAGGTCATGTCTGGAAACACCATATATTTT.

In its sample, this clonotype was seen many times. The rearrangement uses TRBV5-1 and TRBJ1-1; D might be TRBD1 (5 bases). CDR3 size: 14 residues. V shed 0 bases and J shed 3 bases, with 9 bases lying between them. Germline V lookup: CDR1 SGHRS, CDR2 YFSETQ. CDR3 coding DNA: TGCGCCAGCAGCTTGGAGCGGGGGTACACTGAAGCTTTCTTT. Its translation is CASSLERGYTEAFF.

This clonotype came up many times. The V and J genes are TRBV7-6 and TRBJ2-7; 14 nucleotides line up with TRBD2. The CDR3 runs 17 residues. With V trimmed by 5 bases and J by 7 bases, 13 bases remained unmatched. Germline V gene data show CDR1 as SGHVS and CDR2 as FNYEAQ. CDR3 sequence (DNA): TGTGCCAGCAGCCAGAGGACTAGCGGGAGGACCCCCGGTGAGCAGTACTTC. Translated: CASSQRTSGRTPGEQYF.

This clonotype was recorded at least ten times. This chain uses TRBV4-3 with TRBJ2-4, with a tentative D call TRBD1 (6 bases). Trimming took off 0 bases at V and 0 bases at J, with 18 bases between the two ends. The germline CDR1 and CDR2 sequences are LGHNA and YSLEER. The length of the CDR3 is 19 residues. CDR3 nucleotide sequence: TGCGCCAGCAGCCAAGATTTAAGCCTGGGACACCTAGCCAAAAACATTCAGTACTTC. Protein sequence: CASSQDLSLGHLAKNIQYF.

This clonotype was counted many times. CDR3 protein: CASSRKTRTGSPLHF. CDR3 nucleotides: TGTGCCAGCAGCCGAAAGACCCGGACAGGTTCACCCCTCCACTTT. The chain joins TRBV3-1 to TRBJ1-6; TRBD1 matches at 7 bases. V trimming: 4 bases; J trimming: 9 bases; junction bases outside the gene matches: 9. Germline loops: CDR1 LGHDT, CDR2 YNNKEL (reference sequence). The CDR3 is made up of 15 amino acids.

This clonotype was counted many times. This rearrangement joins TRBV12-3 or TRBV12-4 to TRBJ1-1, with unresolved D. The V and J ends lost 6 bases and 4 bases respectively, with 15 bases between them. This CDR3 is built from 14 residues. As DNA, the CDR3 is TGTGCCAGCAGGGTCTACAATATGGGCACTGAAGCTTTCTTT. Protein sequence: CASRVYNMGTEAFF.

In its sample, this clonotype was seen many times. This chain links TRBV7-2 with TRBJ2-3; D could derive from TRBD1 or TRBD2 (7 bases each). Trimming left V 3 bases short and J 3 bases short, with 16 bases between. The CDR3 is 16 residues long. Germline V gene sequence: CDR1 SGHTA, CDR2 FQGNSA. This chain's CDR3 is CASSLGGGAGTDTQYF. The DNA of the CDR3 is TGTGCCAGCAGCTTGGGAGGGGGCGCGGGAACAGATACGCAGTATTTT.

This clonotype was seen at least ten times. The chain employs TRBV20-1 and TRBJ1-2, with D maybe TRBD1 (5 bases). The germline gives CDR1 DFQATT, CDR2 SNEGSKA (reference sequence). The CDR3 length is 16 residues. V shed 4 bases and J shed 5 bases, with 23 bases lying between them. This chain's CDR3 is CSATFIGRGEGYGYTF. CDR3 DNA sequence: TGCAGTGCTACCTTTATAGGGAGGGGTGAGGGGTATGGCTACACCTTC.

CDR3 DNA sequence: TGCGCCAGCAGCCAAGATGTAGGGCGAGAGCAGTACTTC. This gives the protein CASSQDVGREQYF. This sequence joins TRBV4-3 and TRBJ2-7; D is uncertain. The CDR3 consists of 13 residues. CDR1 and CDR2 from the germline V gene are LGHNA and YSLEER. V was pared by 0 bases and J by 7 bases, with 10 bases between.

This clonotype was detected ten times or more. J is TRBJ2-6 and V is TRBV3-1; no definite D call. Germline V lookup: CDR1 LGHDT, CDR2 YNNKEL (reference sequence). The length of the CDR3 is 15 residues. The V and J ends lost 5 bases and 1 base respectively, with 9 bases between them. Written as DNA, the CDR3 is TGTGCCAGCAGCAAAGGACGTTCTGGGGCCAACGTCCTGACTTTC. The encoded protein is CASSKGRSGANVLTF.

The table lists this clonotype with many counts. The V call is TRBV29-1, the J call TRBJ2-1, with TRBD2 matching 12 bases. This CDR3 is 14 amino acids long. The germline CDR1 and CDR2 sequences are SQVTM and ANQGSEA. With V trimmed by 7 bases and J by 5 bases, 6 bases remained unmatched. CDR3 nucleotide sequence: TGCAGCGCCGCGCTAGCGGGAGGGGACAATGAGCAGTTCTTC. Translated, it gives CSAALAGGDNEQFF.

At least ten counts were recorded for this clonotype. The chain employs TRBV5-1 and TRBJ1-6; TRBD1 agrees at 10 bases. Germline CDR1 SGHRS, CDR2 YFSETQ. With 5 bases clipped from V and 10 bases from J, the junction kept 9 bases outside the gene matches. The CDR3 spans 15 residues. CDR3 amino acids: CASSRSGQGDSPLHF. The CDR3 bases are TGCGCCAGCAGTCGAAGCGGACAGGGGGACTCACCCCTCCACTTT. Based on the CDR3 plus reference TRBV5-1 and TRBJ1-6, the full variable domain is KAGVTQTPRYLIKTRGQQVTLSCSPISGHRSVSWYQQTPGQGLQFLFEYFSETQRNKGNFPGRFSGRQFSNSRSEMNVSTLELGDSALYLCASSRSGQGDSPLHFGNGTRLTVT.

This clonotype has at least ten counts. The chain employs TRBV7-3 and TRBJ2-7; D remains ambiguous. CDR1 is SGHTA, CDR2 FQGTGA, per germline. This CDR3 has 13 amino acids. Trimming took off 5 bases at V and 0 bases at J, with 8 bases between the two ends. The CDR3 DNA is TGTGCCAGCAGCACTGACCACTCCTACGAGCAGTACTTC. Protein product: CASSTDHSYEQYF.

This clonotype qualifies as medium-sized. The chain is built from TRBV29-1 and TRBJ2-7, with a tentative D call TRBD1 (7 bases). Germline V gives CDR1 SQVTM, CDR2 ANQGSEA. The CDR3 runs to 14 residues. V was cut by 2 bases and J by 0 bases, with 11 bases left in between. CDR3 loop: CSVEKQGGSYEQYF. CDR3 sequence (DNA): TGCAGCGTTGAAAAGCAGGGGGGCTCCTACGAGCAGTACTTC.

The sample holds many counts of this clonotype. The chain combines TRBV11-2 with TRBJ2-7, with 11 positions matching TRBD1. The V segment lost 0 bases and the J segment 3 bases; nucleotides outside the gene matches: 7. Looked up from germline, CDR1 is SGHAT and CDR2 is FQNNGV. The CDR3 consists of 17 residues. CDR3: CASSLDPGQGALYEQYF. As DNA, the CDR3 is TGTGCCAGCAGCTTAGATCCCGGACAGGGGGCCCTCTACGAGCAGTACTTC.

The chain couples TRBV9 to TRBJ2-3; TRBD1 or TRBD2 may be the D gene (6 bases each). The germline V and J ends were trimmed by 2 bases and 3 bases, with 19 bases remaining between them. The CDR3 loop spans 17 amino acids. Germline V gene lookup returns CDR1 SGDLS and CDR2 YYNGEE. CDR3 residues: CASSVGSGAAFTDTQYF. As DNA, the CDR3 is TGTGCCAGCAGCGTTGGCTCGGGGGCAGCCTTTACAGATACGCAGTATTTT.

The chain joins TRBV28 to TRBJ1-3; D is ambiguous. This CDR3 contains 16 residues. Trimming shortened V by 3 bases and J by 0 bases, and 12 bases separated the two germline ends. Germline V gene lookup returns CDR1 MDHEN and CDR2 SYDVKM. CDR3: CASSFSGTSSGNTIYF. The CDR3 DNA reads as TGTGCCAGCAGTTTTTCCGGTACTAGCTCTGGAAACACCATATATTTT.

This clonotype was seen at least ten times. The J gene is TRBJ1-5, the V gene TRBV3-1; D is undetermined. This CDR3 is built from 12 residues. The germline CDR1 and CDR2 sequences are LGHDT and YNNKEL (reference sequence). V was shortened by 4 bases and J by 5 bases, with 6 bases between the two germline ends. The CDR3 spells CASSLMDQPQHF. As DNA, the CDR3 is TGTGCCAGCAGCCTAATGGATCAGCCCCAGCATTTT.

This clonotype was observed many times. The CDR3 coding sequence is TGTGCCAGCAGTGAAAATTGGGGGAACGGGGAGCTGTTTTTT. Translated: CASSENWGNGELFF. The chain recombines TRBV2 with TRBJ2-2, with D possibly being TRBD1 or TRBD2 (5 bases each). Germline V gives CDR1 SNHLY, CDR2 FYNNEI. With 2 bases removed from V and 7 bases from J, the gap between germline ends came to 11 bases. The CDR3 extends over 14 amino acids.